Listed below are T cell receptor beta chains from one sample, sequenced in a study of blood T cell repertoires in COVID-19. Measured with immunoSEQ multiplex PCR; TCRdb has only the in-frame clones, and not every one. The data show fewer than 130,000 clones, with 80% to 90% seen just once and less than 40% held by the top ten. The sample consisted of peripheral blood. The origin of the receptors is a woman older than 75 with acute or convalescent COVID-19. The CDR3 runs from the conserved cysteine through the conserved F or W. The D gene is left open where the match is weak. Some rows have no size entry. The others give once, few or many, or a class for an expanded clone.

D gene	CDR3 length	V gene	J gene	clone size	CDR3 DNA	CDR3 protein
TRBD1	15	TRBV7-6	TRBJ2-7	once	TGTGCCAGCAGCCCCACGACAGGGGAGTCCTACGAGCAGTACTTC	CASSPTTGESYEQYF
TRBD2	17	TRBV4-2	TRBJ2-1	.	TGTGCCAGCAGCCAAGTCTTCTACGCGGGGGGGAACAATGAGCAGTTCTTC	CASSQVFYAGGNNEQFF
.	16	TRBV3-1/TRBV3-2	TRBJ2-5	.	TGTGCCAGCAGCCAACCATACAGGGCTTGGGGGGAGACCCAGTACTTC	CASSQPYRAWGETQYF
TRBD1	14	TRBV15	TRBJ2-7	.	TGTGCCACCAGCAACAGGGGCTCGCTGTACGAGCAGTACTTC	CATSNRGSLYEQYF
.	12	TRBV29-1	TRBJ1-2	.	TGCAGCGTGGCCCAGGGTGCCTATGGCTACACCTTC	CSVAQGAYGYTF
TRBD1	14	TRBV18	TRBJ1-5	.	TGTGCCAGCTCACTGGGACAGGGAAATCAGCCCCAGCATTTT	CASSLGQGNQPQHF
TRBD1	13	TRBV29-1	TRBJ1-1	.	TGCAGCGTTTTGGAGGGGACAGGGGACAAAGCTTTCTTT	CSVLEGTGDKAFF
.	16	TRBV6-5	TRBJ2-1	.	TGTGCCAGCAGTTACTCGAGAGCGGGCCTGTACAATGAGCAGTTCTTC	CASSYSRAGLYNEQFF
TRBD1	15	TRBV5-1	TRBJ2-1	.	TGCGCCAGCAGCTTGGGACAGGGCTCCTACAATGAGCAGTTCTTC	CASSLGQGSYNEQFF
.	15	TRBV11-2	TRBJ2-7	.	TGTGCCAGCAGCTTAGATCCCGCTAGCGCCTACGAGCAGTACTTC	CASSLDPASAYEQYF
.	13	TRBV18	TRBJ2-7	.	TGTGCCAGCTCACCAGACCTTGGGGGCAGGCCGTACTTC	CASSPDLGGRPYF
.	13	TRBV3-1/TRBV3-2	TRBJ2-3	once	TGTGCCAGCAGCGGGGAGTTAACAGATACGCAGTATTTT	CASSGELTDTQYF
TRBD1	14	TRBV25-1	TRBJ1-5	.	TGTGCCAGCAGGACAGGGATGAGGAATCAGCCCCAGCATTTT	CASRTGMRNQPQHF
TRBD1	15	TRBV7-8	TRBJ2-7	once	TGTGCCAGCAGACCGGGGACAGGGGGATCCTACGAGCAGTACTTC	CASRPGTGGSYEQYF
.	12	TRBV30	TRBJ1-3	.	TGTGCCTGGAAGCTTCTTGGAAACACCATATATTTT	CAWKLLGNTIYF
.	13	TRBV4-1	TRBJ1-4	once	TGCGCCAGCAGCCAGGTAGGGGCTGAAAAACTGTTTTTT	CASSQVGAEKLFF
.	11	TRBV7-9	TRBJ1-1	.	TGTGCCAGCAGCCAAAACACTGAAGCTTTCTTT	CASSQNTEAFF